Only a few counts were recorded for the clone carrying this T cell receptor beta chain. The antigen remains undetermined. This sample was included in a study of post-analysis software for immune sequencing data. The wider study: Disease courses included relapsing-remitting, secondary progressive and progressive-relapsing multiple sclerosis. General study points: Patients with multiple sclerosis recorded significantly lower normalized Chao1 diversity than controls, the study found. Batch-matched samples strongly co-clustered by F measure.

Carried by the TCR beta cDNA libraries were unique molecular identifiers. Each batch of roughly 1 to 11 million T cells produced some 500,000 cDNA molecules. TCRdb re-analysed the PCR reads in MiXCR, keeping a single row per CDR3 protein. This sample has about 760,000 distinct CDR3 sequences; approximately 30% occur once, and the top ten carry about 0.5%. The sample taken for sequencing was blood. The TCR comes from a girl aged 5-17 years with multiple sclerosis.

The CDR3 nucleotides are TGTGCCAGCAGTTTAGTTCCCCACAACTATGGCTACACCTTC. This gives the protein CASSLVPHNYGYTF. V gene TRBV12-3 or TRBV12-4 combines with J gene TRBJ1-2; D gene ambiguous. The CDR3 length is 14 residues. V was shortened by 1 base and J by 2 bases, with 8 bases between the two germline ends.